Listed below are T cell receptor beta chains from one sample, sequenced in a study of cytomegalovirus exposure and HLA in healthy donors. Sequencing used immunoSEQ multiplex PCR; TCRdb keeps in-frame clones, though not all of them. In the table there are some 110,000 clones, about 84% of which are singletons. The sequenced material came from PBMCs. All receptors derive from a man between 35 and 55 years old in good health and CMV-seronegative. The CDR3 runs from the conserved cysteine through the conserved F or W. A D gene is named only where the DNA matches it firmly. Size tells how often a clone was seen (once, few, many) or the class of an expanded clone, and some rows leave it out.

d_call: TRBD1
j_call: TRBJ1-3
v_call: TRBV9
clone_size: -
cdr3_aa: CASSAGQGNTIYF
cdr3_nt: TGTGCCAGCAGCGCGGGACAGGGAAACACCATATATTTT

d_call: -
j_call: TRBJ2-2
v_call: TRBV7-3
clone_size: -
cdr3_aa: CASSLITDGELFF
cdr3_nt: TGTGCCAGCAGCTTAATAACTGACGGGGAGCTGTTTTTT

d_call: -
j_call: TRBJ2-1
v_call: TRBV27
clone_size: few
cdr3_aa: CASSPPRRPRDEQFF
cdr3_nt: TGTGCCAGCAGTCCCCCCCGCAGGCCCCGCGATGAGCAGTTCTTC

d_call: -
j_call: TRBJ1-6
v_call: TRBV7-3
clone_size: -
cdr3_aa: CASSFFFGGGEFDNSPLHF
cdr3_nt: TGTGCCAGCAGCTTTTTTTTCGGTGGGGGCGAGTTCGATAATTCACCCCTCCACTTT

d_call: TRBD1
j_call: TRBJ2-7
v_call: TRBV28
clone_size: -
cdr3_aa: CASSSPGTGALYEQYF
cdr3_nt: TGTGCCAGCAGCAGTCCCGGGACAGGGGCCCTCTACGAGCAGTACTTC

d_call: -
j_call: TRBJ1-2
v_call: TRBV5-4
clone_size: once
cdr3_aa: CASSLLQGNYGYTF
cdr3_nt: TGTGCCAGCAGCTTGTTACAGGGTAACTATGGCTACACCTTC

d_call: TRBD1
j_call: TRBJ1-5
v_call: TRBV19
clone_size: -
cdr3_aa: CASEGDRGISSNQPQHF
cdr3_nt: TGTGCCAGCGAAGGGGACAGGGGTATATCAAGCAATCAGCCCCAGCATTTT

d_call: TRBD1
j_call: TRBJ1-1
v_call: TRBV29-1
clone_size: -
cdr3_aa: CSVDRGHEAFF
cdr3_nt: TGCAGCGTTGACAGGGGGCATGAAGCTTTCTTT

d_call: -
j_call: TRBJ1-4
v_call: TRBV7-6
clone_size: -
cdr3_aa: CASRQRQDNEKLFF
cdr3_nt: TGTGCCAGCAGACAACGACAGGATAATGAAAAACTGTTTTTT

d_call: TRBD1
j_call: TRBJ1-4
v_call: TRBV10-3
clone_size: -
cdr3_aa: CAISESRDRLPNEKLFF
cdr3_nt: TGTGCCATCAGTGAGTCCCGGGACAGGCTACCTAATGAAAAACTGTTTTTT

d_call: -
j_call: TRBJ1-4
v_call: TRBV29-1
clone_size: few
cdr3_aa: CSAGHGNEKLFF
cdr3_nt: TGCAGCGCGGGACACGGTAATGAAAAACTGTTTTTT

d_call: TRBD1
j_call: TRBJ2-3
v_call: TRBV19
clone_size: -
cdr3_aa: CASKLTRDRTSTDTQYF
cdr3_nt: TGTGCCAGTAAATTAACACGGGACAGAACTAGCACAGATACGCAGTATTTT

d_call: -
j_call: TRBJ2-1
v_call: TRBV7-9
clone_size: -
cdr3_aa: CASSFVIAWDEQFF
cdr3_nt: TGTGCCAGCAGCTTCGTGATAGCCTGGGATGAGCAGTTCTTC

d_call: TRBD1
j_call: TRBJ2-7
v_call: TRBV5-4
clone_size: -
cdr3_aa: CASSSQDRAAYEQYF
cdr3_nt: TGTGCCAGCAGCTCACAGGACAGGGCCGCCTACGAGCAGTACTTC

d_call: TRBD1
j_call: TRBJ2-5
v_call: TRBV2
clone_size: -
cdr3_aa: CASSEQGAGETQYF
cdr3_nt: TGTGCCAGCAGTGAACAGGGGGCCGGGGAGACCCAGTACTTC

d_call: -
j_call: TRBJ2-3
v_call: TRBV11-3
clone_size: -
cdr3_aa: CASSFGGLTDTQYF
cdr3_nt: TGTGCCAGCAGCTTTGGGGGCCTCACAGATACGCAGTATTTT

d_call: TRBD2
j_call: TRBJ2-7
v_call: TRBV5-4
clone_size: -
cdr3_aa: CASSLGGGISYEQYF
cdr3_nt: TGTGCCAGCAGCTTGGGCGGGGGGATCTCATACGAGCAGTACTTC

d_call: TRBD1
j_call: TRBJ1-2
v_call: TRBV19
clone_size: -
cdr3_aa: CASSANFGTGVYGYTF
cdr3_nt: TGTGCCAGTAGTGCCAACTTCGGGACAGGGGTATATGGCTACACCTTC

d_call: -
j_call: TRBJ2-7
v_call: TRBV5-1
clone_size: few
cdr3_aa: CASSNTLAGWYF
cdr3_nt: TGCGCCAGCAGCAACACCCTCGCGGGTTGGTACTTC

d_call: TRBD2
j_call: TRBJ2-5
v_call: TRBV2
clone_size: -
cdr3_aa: CASSSGGEETQYF
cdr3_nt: TGTGCCAGCAGTAGCGGGGGGGAAGAGACCCAGTACTTC

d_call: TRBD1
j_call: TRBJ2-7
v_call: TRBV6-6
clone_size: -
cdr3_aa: CASSASWTGAREQYF
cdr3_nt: TGTGCCAGCAGCGCCTCGTGGACAGGGGCACGCGAGCAGTACTTC

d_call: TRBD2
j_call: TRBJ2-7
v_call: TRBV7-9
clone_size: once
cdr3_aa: CASSFSRGGIRTEYEQYF
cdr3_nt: TGTGCCAGCAGCTTTTCGCGGGGGGGGATACGGACTGAGTACGAGCAGTACTTC

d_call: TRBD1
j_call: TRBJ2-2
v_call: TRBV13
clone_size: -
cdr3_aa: CASSDGQAMGELFF
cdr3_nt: TGTGCCAGCAGCGACGGACAGGCCATGGGGGAGCTGTTTTTT

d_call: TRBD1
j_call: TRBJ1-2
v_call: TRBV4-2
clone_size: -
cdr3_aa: CASSQQGAGDNYGYTF
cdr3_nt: TGTGCCAGCAGCCAACAGGGGGCAGGGGATAACTATGGCTACACCTTC

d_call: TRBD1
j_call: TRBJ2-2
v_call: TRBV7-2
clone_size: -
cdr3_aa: CASSPGPGQGETGELFF
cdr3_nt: TGTGCCAGCAGCCCAGGTCCGGGACAGGGGGAAACCGGGGAGCTGTTTTTT

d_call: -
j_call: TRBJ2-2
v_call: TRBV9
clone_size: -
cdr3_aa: CASSALASGELFF
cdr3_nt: TGTGCCAGCAGCGCTCTAGCGTCCGGGGAGCTGTTTTTT

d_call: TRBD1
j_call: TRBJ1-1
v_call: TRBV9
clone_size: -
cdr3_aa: CASSEQGTGSAFF
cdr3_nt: TGTGCCAGCAGCGAACAAGGGACAGGGTCTGCTTTCTTT

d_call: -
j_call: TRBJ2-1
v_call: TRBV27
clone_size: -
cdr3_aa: CASSQVGEQFF
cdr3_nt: TGTGCCAGCAGTCAGGTTGGTGAGCAGTTCTTC

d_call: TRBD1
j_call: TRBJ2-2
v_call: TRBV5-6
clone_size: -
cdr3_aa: CASSHGTGNTGELFF
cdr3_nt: TGTGCCAGCAGCCATGGGACAGGGAACACCGGGGAGCTGTTTTTT

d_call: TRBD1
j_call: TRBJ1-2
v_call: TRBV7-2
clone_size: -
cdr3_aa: CASSSRGWYGYTF
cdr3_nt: TGTGCCAGCAGTAGCAGGGGGTGGTATGGCTACACCTTC

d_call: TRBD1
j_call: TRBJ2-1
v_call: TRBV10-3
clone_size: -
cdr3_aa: CAISEGTGWNEQFF
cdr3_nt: TGTGCCATCAGTGAGGGGACAGGGTGGAATGAGCAGTTCTTC

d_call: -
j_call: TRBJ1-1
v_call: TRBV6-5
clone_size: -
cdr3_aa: CASSSSELGGTEAFF
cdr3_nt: TGTGCCAGCAGTTCCTCAGAGTTGGGAGGCACTGAAGCTTTCTTT

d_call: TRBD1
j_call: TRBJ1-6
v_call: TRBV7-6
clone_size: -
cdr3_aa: CASRGTENSPLHF
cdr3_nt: TGTGCCAGCCGCGGGACAGAAAATTCACCCCTCCACTTT

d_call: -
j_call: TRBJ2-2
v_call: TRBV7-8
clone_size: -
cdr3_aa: CASSQAGQTYTGELFF
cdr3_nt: TGTGCCAGCAGCCAAGCAGGACAGACCTACACCGGGGAGCTGTTTTTT

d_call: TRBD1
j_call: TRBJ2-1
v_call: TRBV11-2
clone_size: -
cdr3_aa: CASRSPGQGNEQFF
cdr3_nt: TGTGCCAGCAGATCTCCGGGACAGGGGAATGAGCAGTTCTTC

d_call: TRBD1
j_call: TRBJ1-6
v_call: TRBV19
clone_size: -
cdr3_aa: CASSMGTGTGTSPLHF
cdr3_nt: TGTGCCAGTAGTATGGGGACTGGGACAGGGACTTCACCCCTCCACTTT

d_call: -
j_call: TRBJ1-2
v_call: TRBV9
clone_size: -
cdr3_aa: CASTPSQAYYGYTF
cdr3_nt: TGTGCCAGCACCCCATCCCAGGCGTACTATGGCTACACCTTC

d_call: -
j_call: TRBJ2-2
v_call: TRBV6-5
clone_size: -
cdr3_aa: CASITGNGELFF
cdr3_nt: TGTGCCAGCATCACGGGTAACGGGGAGCTGTTTTTT

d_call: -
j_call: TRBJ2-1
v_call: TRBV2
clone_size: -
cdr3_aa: CASSEALTYNEQFF
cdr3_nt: TGTGCCAGCAGTGAAGCCCTGACTTACAATGAGCAGTTCTTC